These T cell receptor beta chains were read from a single sample in a study of spatial heterogeneity in lung cancer. TCRdb passed the 5' RACE reads through MiXCR, listing each CDR3 protein once. The repertoire has more than 95,000 distinct CDR3 sequences, over 9% of them found once; the top ten carry around 16%. This material consisted of PBMCs, taken at follow-up. These receptor sequences come from a male donor with early-stage non-small cell lung cancer. Each CDR3 is given with its conserved first and last residue. D genes are given only for firm matches. The size field is filled for only some rows; it gives once, few, many or a size class.

d_gene,j_gene,v_gene,abundance,CDR3aa,CDR3nt
-,TRBJ2-3,TRBV27,-,CASSLPGPGVDTQYF,TGTGCCAGCAGTTTACCAGGGCCAGGCGTAGATACGCAGTATTTT
TRBD1,TRBJ2-3,TRBV27,few,CASSLLGQSFTDTQYF,TGTGCCAGCAGTTTACTGGGACAGTCTTTCACAGATACGCAGTATTTT
TRBD1,TRBJ2-1,TRBV20-1,many,CSAVGKGTGGRNEQFF,TGCAGTGCTGTTGGGAAGGGGACAGGGGGAAGAAATGAGCAGTTCTTC
TRBD1,TRBJ1-2,TRBV7-9,-,CASRYDRADYGYTF,TGTGCCAGCAGATACGACAGGGCCGACTATGGCTACACCTTC
-,TRBJ2-7,TRBV5-1,-,CASSLGRGRSYEQYF,TGCGCCAGCAGCCTGGGCAGGGGACGGTCCTACGAGCAGTACTTC
-,TRBJ2-5,TRBV6-5,many,CASSYDYQLRAGTQYF,TGTGCCAGCAGTTACGATTACCAACTCCGGGCGGGGACCCAGTACTTC
-,TRBJ2-6,TRBV4-1,-,CASSQGADSGANVLTF,TGCGCCAGCAGCCAAGGAGCCGACTCTGGGGCCAACGTCCTGACTTTC
-,TRBJ1-1,TRBV10-2,many,CASSEGRRREAFF,TGCGCCAGCAGTGAGGGTCGGAGAAGGGAAGCTTTCTTT
TRBD2,TRBJ2-7,TRBV5-1,-,CASSLTSDYEQYF,TGCGCCAGCAGCTTGACTAGCGACTACGAGCAGTACTTC
-,TRBJ2-5,TRBV11-2,-,CASSQRTEETQYF,TGTGCCAGCAGCCAGAGGACGGAGGAGACCCAGTACTTC
TRBD1,TRBJ2-3,TRBV29-1,many,CSVDRDRAGDTQYF,TGCAGCGTTGACCGGGACAGGGCTGGCGATACGCAGTATTTT
-,TRBJ2-7,TRBV5-1,-,CASSPGGLFSYEQYF,TGCGCCAGCAGCCCAGGAGGTCTCTTCTCCTACGAGCAGTACTTC
-,TRBJ2-3,TRBV5-1,many,CASSLSNQAKSTDTQYF,TGCGCCAGCAGCTTATCCAACCAGGCGAAAAGCACAGATACGCAGTATTTT
-,TRBJ2-3,TRBV2,many,CASVRFGEDTQYF,TGTGCCAGCGTCCGATTCGGGGAAGATACGCAGTATTTT
TRBD1,TRBJ2-7,TRBV29-1,few,CSVVLRGGTYEQYF,TGCAGCGTTGTCCTCCGAGGGGGCACGTACGAGCAGTACTTC
-,TRBJ2-2,TRBV5-1,few,CASSWGANTGELFF,TGCGCCAGCAGCTGGGGGGCGAACACCGGGGAGCTGTTTTTT
-,TRBJ1-4,TRBV4-3,few,CASSQNPGHPNEKLFF,TGCGCCAGCAGCCAAAACCCGGGACACCCTAATGAAAAACTGTTTTTT
-,TRBJ1-6,TRBV5-6,few,CASSSQLPNSPLHF,TGTGCCAGCAGCTCGCAGTTACCGAATTCACCCCTCCACTTT
-,TRBJ2-3,TRBV4-2,many,CASSHNTRGGADTQYF,TGTGCCAGCAGCCACAACACAAGGGGCGGTGCAGATACGCAGTATTTT
-,TRBJ2-7,TRBV6-2/TRBV6-3,-,CASSYAPSYEQYF,TGTGCCAGCAGTTACGCCCCCTCCTACGAGCAGTACTTC
TRBD1,TRBJ2-7,TRBV6-5,-,CANDRVGYEQYF,TGTGCCAATGACAGGGTTGGATACGAGCAGTACTTC
-,TRBJ2-7,TRBV6-2/TRBV6-3,many,CASSYEGDEQYF,TGTGCCAGCAGTTACGAAGGGGACGAGCAGTACTTC
TRBD2,TRBJ2-6,TRBV19,-,CASNVRLAGVSGANVLTF,TGTGCCAGTAACGTCCGACTAGCGGGTGTGTCTGGGGCCAACGTCCTGACTTTC
-,TRBJ1-1,TRBV7-9,once,CASSLSWVVGTEAFF,TGTGCCAGCAGCCTTTCATGGGTGGTTGGCACTGAAGCTTTCTTT
-,TRBJ2-7,TRBV7-2,few,CASSFRGPSPQQYF,TGTGCCAGCAGCTTTAGGGGCCCTTCTCCACAGCAGTACTTC
TRBD2,TRBJ2-5,TRBV12-3/TRBV12-4,few,CASIRLGRGLANQETQYF,TGTGCCAGCATCCGACTCGGGCGGGGACTAGCGAACCAAGAGACCCAGTACTTC
-,TRBJ2-1,TRBV20-1,many,CSAVMMGSYNEQFF,TGCAGTGCTGTAATGATGGGGTCTTACAATGAGCAGTTCTTC
-,TRBJ2-1,TRBV20-1,-,CSAPERRGANYNEQFF,TGCAGTGCTCCCGAAAGGCGGGGCGCGAATTACAATGAGCAGTTCTTC
-,TRBJ1-1,TRBV6-5,-,CASSYVQGEAFF,TGTGCCAGCAGTTATGTCCAAGGTGAAGCTTTCTTT